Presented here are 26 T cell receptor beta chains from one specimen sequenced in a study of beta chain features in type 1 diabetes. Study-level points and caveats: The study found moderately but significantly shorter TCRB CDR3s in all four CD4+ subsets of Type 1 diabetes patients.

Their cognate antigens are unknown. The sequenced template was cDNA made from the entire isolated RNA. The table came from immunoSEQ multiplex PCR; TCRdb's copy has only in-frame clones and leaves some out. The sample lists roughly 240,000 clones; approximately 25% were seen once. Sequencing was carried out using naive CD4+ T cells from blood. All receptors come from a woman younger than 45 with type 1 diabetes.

The CDR3 loop reads CASSPWTVMNTEAFF. In DNA form, the CDR3 reads TGTGCCAGTAGTCCCTGGACTGTAATGAACACTGAAGCTTTCTTT. The rearrangement joins TRBV19 to TRBJ1-1; D remains ambiguous. Germline values: CDR1 LNHDA, CDR2 SQIVND (reference sequence). The CDR3 covers 15 residues. Trimming removed 5 bases at V and 0 bases at J, with 13 bases between.

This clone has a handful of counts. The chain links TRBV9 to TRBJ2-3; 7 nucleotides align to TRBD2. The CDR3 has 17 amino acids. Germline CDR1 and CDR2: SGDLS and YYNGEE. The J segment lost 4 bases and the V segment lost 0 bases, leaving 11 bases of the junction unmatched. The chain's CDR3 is CASSVGLAGEGADTQYF. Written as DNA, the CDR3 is TGTGCCAGCAGCGTAGGTCTGGCGGGAGAGGGCGCAGATACGCAGTATTTT.

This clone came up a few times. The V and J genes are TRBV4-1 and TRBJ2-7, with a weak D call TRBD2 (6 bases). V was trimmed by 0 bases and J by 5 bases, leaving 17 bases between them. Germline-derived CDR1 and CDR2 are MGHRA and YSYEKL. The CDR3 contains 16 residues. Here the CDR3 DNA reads TGCGCCAGCAGCCAAGATGTTGCTAGCGACGTCCACGAGCAGTACTTC. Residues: CASSQDVASDVHEQYF.

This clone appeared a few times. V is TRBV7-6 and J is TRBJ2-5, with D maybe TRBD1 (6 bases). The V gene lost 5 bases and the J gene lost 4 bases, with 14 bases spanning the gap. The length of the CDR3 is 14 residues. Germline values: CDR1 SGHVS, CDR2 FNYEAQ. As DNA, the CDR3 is TGTGCCAGCAGCACGCGACAGGCCCCAGAGACCCAGTACTTC. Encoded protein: CASSTRQAPETQYF.

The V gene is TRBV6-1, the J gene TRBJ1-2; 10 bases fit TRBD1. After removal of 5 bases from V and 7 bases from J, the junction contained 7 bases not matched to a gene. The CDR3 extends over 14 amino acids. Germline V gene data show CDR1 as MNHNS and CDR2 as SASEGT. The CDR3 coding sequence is TGTGCCAGCAGTCCGGGACAGGGGACCGGTGGCTACACCTTC. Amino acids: CASSPGQGTGGYTF.

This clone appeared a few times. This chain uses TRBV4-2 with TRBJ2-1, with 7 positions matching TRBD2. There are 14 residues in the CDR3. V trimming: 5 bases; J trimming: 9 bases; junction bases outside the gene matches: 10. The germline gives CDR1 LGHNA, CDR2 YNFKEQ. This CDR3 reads CASSLQRESSEQFF. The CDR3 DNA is TGTGCCAGCAGCTTGCAGCGGGAATCAAGTGAGCAGTTCTTC.

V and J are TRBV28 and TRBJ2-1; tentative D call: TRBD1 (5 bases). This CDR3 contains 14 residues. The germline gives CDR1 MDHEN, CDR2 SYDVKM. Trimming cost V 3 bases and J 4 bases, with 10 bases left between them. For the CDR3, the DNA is TGTGCCAGCAGTTTTGTCAACAGGTACAATGAGCAGTTCTTC. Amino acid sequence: CASSFVNRYNEQFF. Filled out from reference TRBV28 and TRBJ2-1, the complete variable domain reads DVKVTQSSRYLVKRTGEKVFLECVQDMDHENMFWYRQDPGLGLRLIYFSYDVKMKEKGDIPEGYSVSREKKERFSLILESASTNQTSMYLCASSFVNRYNEQFFGPGTRLTVL.

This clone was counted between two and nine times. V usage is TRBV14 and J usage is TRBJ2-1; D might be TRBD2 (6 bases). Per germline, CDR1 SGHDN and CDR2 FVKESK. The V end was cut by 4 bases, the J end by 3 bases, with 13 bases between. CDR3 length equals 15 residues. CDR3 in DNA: TGTGCCAGCAGCCCACGACTAGTGGTCTACAATGAGCAGTTCTTC. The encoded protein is CASSPRLVVYNEQFF.

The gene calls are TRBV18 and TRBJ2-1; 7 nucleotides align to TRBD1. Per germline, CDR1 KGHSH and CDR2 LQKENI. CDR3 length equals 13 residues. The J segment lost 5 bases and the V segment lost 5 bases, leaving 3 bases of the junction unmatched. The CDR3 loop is CASSSTGDNEQFF. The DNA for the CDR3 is TGTGCCAGCTCAAGCACAGGGGACAATGAGCAGTTCTTC.

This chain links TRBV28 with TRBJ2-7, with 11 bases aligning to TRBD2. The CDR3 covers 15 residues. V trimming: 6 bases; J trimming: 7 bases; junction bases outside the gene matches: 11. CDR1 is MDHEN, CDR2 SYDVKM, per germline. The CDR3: CASRTSGSSPWEQYF. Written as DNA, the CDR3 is TGTGCCAGCAGAACTAGCGGGAGTTCCCCCTGGGAGCAGTACTTC.

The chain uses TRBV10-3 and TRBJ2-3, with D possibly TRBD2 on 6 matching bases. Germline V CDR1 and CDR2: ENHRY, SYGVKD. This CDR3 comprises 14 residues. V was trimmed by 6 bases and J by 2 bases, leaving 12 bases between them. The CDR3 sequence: CAIRSSVNTDTQYF. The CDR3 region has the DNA TGTGCCATCAGATCTAGCGTAAACACAGATACGCAGTATTTT.

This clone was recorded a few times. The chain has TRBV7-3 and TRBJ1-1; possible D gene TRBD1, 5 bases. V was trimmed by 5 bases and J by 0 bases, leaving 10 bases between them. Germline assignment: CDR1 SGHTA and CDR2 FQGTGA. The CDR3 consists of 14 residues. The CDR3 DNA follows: TGTGCCAGCAGCCCTACAGGACTGAACACTGAAGCTTTCTTT. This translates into CASSPTGLNTEAFF.

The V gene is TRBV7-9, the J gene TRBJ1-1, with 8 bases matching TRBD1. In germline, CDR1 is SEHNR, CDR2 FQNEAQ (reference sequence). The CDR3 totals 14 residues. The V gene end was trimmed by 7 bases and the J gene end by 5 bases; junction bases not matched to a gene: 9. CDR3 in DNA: TGTGCCAGCACTCAAAGACAGGGGAGGACTGAAGCTTTCTTT. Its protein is CASTQRQGRTEAFF.

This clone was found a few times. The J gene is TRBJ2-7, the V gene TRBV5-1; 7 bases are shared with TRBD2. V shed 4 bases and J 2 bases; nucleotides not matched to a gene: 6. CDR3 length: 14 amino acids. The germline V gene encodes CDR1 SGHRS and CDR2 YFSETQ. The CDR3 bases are TGCGCCAGCAGCCGGGGGGATGCCCCCTACGAGCAGTACTTC. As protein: CASSRGDAPYEQYF.

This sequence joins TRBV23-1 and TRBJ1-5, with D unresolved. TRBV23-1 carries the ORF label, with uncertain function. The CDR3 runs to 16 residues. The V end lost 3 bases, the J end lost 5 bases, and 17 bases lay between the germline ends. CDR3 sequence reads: CASSHPGSKKDQPQHF. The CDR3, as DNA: TGCGCCAGCAGTCATCCGGGATCAAAAAAAGATCAGCCCCAGCATTTT.

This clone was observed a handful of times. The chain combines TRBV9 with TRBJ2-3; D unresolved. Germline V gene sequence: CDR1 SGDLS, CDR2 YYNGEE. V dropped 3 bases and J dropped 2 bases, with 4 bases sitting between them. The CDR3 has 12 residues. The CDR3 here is CASSANTDTQYF. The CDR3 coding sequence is TGTGCCAGCAGCGCTAACACAGATACGCAGTATTTT.

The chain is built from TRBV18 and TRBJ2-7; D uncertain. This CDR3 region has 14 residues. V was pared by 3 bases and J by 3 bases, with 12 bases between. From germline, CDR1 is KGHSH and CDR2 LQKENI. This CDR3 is CASSPPARNYEQYF. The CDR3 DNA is TGTGCCAGCTCACCTCCGGCTAGAAACTACGAGCAGTACTTC.

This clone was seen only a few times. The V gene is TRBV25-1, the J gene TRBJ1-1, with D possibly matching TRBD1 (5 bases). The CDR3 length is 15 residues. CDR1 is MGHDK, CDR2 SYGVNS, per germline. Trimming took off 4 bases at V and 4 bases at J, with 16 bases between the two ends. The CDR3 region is CASSARGGVSTEAFF. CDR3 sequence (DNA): TGTGCCAGCAGTGCCCGCGGGGGGGTAAGCACTGAAGCTTTCTTT.

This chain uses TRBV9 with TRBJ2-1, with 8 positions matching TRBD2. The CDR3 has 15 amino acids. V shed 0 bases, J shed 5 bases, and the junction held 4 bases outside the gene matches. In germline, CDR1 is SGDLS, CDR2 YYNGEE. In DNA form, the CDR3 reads TGTGCCAGCAGCGTAGTGAGCGGGGGAAACAATGAGCAGTTCTTC. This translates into CASSVVSGGNNEQFF.

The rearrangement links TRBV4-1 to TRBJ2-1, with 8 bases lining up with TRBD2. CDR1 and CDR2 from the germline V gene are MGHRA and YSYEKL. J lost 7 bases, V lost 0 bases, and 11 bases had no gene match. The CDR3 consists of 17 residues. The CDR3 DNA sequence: TGCGCCAGCAGCCAAGATCTGGGCGGGAGGATTAGGAATGAGCAGTTCTTC. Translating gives CASSQDLGGRIRNEQFF.

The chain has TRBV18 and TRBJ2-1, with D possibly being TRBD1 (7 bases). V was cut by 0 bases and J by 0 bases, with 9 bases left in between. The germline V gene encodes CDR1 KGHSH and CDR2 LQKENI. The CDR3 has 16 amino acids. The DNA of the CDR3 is TGTGCCAGCTCACCACCGGAGGGGGCCTCCTACAATGAGCAGTTCTTC. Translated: CASSPPEGASYNEQFF.

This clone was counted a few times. The CDR3: CASSHPRRAETQYF. CDR3 DNA sequence: TGCGCCAGCAGCCACCCGCGGAGGGCGGAGACCCAGTACTTC. The V call is TRBV4-1, the J call TRBJ2-5, with D possibly TRBD2 on 6 matching bases. The CDR3 extends over 14 amino acids. V dropped 3 bases and J dropped 5 bases, with 13 bases sitting between them. In germline, CDR1 is MGHRA, CDR2 YSYEKL.

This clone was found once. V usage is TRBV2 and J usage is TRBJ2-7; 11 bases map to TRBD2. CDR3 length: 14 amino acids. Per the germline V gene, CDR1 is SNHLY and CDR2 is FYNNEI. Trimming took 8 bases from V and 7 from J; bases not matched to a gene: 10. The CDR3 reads CASRGTSGTGEQYF. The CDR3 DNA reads TGTGCCAGCCGAGGGACTAGCGGCACGGGGGAGCAGTACTTC.

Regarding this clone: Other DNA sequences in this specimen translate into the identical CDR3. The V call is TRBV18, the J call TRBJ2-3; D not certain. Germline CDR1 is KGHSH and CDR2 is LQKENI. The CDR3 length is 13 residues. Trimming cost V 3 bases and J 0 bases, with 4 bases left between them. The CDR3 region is CASSPSSTDTQYF. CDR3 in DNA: TGTGCCAGCTCACCTTCTAGCACAGATACGCAGTATTTT.

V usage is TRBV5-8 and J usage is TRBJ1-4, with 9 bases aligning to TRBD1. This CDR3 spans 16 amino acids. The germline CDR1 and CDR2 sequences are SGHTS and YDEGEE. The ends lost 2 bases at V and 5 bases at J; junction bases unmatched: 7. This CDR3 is CASSFRLGTGNEKLFF. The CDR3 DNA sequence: TGTGCCAGCAGCTTTCGGCTTGGGACAGGGAATGAAAAACTGTTTTTT.

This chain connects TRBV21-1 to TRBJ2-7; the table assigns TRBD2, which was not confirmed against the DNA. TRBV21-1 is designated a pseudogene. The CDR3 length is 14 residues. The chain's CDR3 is CASKLAGGFDEQYF. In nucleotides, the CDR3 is TGTGCCAGCAAACTAGCGGGAGGGTTCGACGAGCAGTACTTC.